The 8 T cell receptor beta chains given below trace back to one sample, sequenced in a study of CD8 T cells in Susac syndrome. With random hexamers, roughly 0.5 to 1 ug RNA was reverse transcribed. TCRdb independently ran MiXCR on the immunoSEQ multiplex PCR reads; one entry per CDR3 protein. Of roughly 120,000 distinct CDR3 sequences listed, just under 95% are singletons. The sequenced material came from CD4+ T cells from PBMCs. The receptor set was obtained from a human donor in good health.

This clonotype was seen a handful of times. This chain connects TRBV7-2 to TRBJ2-4; 8 bases are shared with TRBD2. V lost 5 bases and J lost 8; bases outside the gene matches: 11. This CDR3 has 15 amino acids. The germline V gene has CDR1 SGHTA and CDR2 FQGNSA. In nucleotides, the CDR3 is TGTGCCAGCAGCGTTTACAAGGGACTAGGGTACATTCAGTACTTC. It specifies CASSVYKGLGYIQYF.

The rearrangement joins TRBV2 to TRBJ1-5, with 10 bases matching TRBD1. CDR3 length: 15 residues. Germline CDR1 SNHLY, CDR2 FYNNEI. The V gene end was trimmed by 1 base and the J gene end by 5 bases; junction bases not matched to a gene: 2. The CDR3 loop reads CASSEGTGGHQPQHF. The CDR3 nucleotides read TGTGCCAGCAGTGAAGGGACAGGGGGGCATCAGCCCCAGCATTTT. Combining the CDR3 with reference TRBV2 and TRBJ1-5 gives the whole variable domain EPEVTQTPSHQVTQMGQEVILRCVPISNHLYFYWYRQILGQKVEFLVSFYNNEISEKSEIFDDQFSVERPDGSNFTLKIRSTKLEDSAMYFCASSEGTGGHQPQHFGDGTRLSIL.

The V call is TRBV6-4, the J call TRBJ2-1; 13 nucleotides match TRBD2. CDR3 length equals 15 residues. V shed 7 bases and J 7 bases; nucleotides not matched to a gene: 7. Germline assignment: CDR1 MRHNA and CDR2 SNTAGT. CDR3 region: CASTFTSGRENEQFF. The DNA for the CDR3 is TGTGCCAGCACCTTCACTAGCGGGAGGGAGAATGAGCAGTTCTTC.

This rearrangement joins TRBV30 to TRBJ1-3; D gene ambiguous. CDR1 and CDR2 from the germline V gene are GTSNPN and SVGIG (reference sequence). The CDR3 has 13 amino acids. V was shortened by 2 bases and J by 1 base, with 6 bases between the two germline ends. The CDR3 loop reads CAWSLGSGNTIYF. The CDR3 region has the DNA TGTGCCTGGAGTTTGGGGTCTGGAAACACCATATATTTT.

V usage is TRBV19 and J usage is TRBJ1-2; D is perhaps TRBD1 (6 bases). Germline V gene lookup returns CDR1 LNHDA and CDR2 SQIVND (reference sequence). The V end lost 3 bases, the J end lost 4 bases, and 15 bases lay between the germline ends. The CDR3 is made up of 15 amino acids. The CDR3: CASSIRGGFSYGYTF. DNA of the CDR3: TGTGCCAGTAGTATCCGAGGGGGTTTTTCCTATGGCTACACCTTC.

The chain combines TRBV29-1 with TRBJ2-1; TRBD1 is a possible D gene (6 bases). Germline assignment: CDR1 SQVTM and CDR2 ANQGSEA. V gave up 7 bases and J gave up 5 bases, with 18 bases separating them. The CDR3 has 14 residues. The DNA of the CDR3 is TGCAGCGCCAAGCGCCGGGACACCGACAATGAGCAGTTCTTC. Its protein is CSAKRRDTDNEQFF.

The V and J genes are TRBV4-2 and TRBJ2-7, with 7 bases aligning to TRBD2. V shed 1 base and J 6 bases; nucleotides not matched to a gene: 9. Germline V gene lookup returns CDR1 LGHNA and CDR2 YNFKEQ. CDR3 length equals 15 residues. As DNA, the CDR3 is TGTGCCAGCAGCCAAGTGGGTGGGAGGGCCGGCGAGCAGTACTTC. This translates into CASSQVGGRAGEQYF.

The genes are TRBV29-1 and TRBJ2-1, with 7 nucleotides matching TRBD2. The V gene end was trimmed by 4 bases and the J gene end by 1 base; junction bases not matched to a gene: 10. CDR1 and CDR2 from the germline V gene are SQVTM and ANQGSEA. The CDR3 sequence is 16 residues long. This chain's CDR3 is CSVGAAGLLSYNEQFF. The CDR3 region has the DNA TGCAGCGTTGGGGCAGCGGGGTTACTATCCTACAATGAGCAGTTCTTC.